This T cell receptor beta chain was documented in a study of tumor-infiltrating lymphocytes in primary liver carcinoma. Study results and limitations: Tumor top-250-clone fraction significantly exceeded that of blood (p = 0.039).

Note on this clonotype: Its matching antigen is unknown. With a much larger clone just one base away, this may be a read error. As the CDR3 is not closed by the conserved phenylalanine or tryptophan, this likely results from a read error.

Unsorted whole blood yielded blood RNA, and germline DNA was extracted as well. CDR1 SGHDN and CDR2 FVKESK come from the germline V gene. With V trimmed by 1 base and J by 3 bases, 4 bases remained unmatched. The CDR3 is made up of 16 amino acids. Researchers generated TCR beta cDNA from roughly 500 ng of total RNA, relying on a constant-region primer. Generation of the TCR beta libraries relied on three nested multiplex PCR rounds using slightly modified ARM-PCR. Rounds one and two of PCR, each of around 9 cycles, were primed with TRBV1-TRBV30 forward primers and a C-beta reverse primer. In TCRdb, the multiplex PCR reads were re-called with MiXCR into one record per CDR3 protein. The table lists fewer than 250,000 distinct CDR3 sequences, about 65% of them singletons, with around 7.1% in the top ten.

This chain uses TRBV14 with TRBJ2-1; 9 nucleotides agree with TRBD2. This receptor was obtained from a woman aged 60-75 years with primary liver carcinoma and hepatitis B virus infection. Sequences were obtained from peripheral blood. This CDR3 is CASSQVRLADYNEQFL. In DNA, the CDR3 is TGTGCCAGCAGCCAAGTGAGACTAGCGGACTACAATGAGCAGTTCTTG.